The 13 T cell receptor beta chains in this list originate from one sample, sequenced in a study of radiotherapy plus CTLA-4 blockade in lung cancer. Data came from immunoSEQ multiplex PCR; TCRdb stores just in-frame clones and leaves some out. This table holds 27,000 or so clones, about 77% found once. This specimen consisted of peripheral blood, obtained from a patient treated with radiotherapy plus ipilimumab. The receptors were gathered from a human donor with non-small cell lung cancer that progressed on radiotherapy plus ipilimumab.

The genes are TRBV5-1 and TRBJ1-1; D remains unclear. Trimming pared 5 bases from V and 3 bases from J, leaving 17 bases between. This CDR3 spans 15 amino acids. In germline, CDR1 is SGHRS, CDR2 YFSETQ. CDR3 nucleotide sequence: TGCGCCAGCAGTTACATCGGCCCCACCGACACTGAAGCTTTCTTT. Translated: CASSYIGPTDTEAFF.

CDR3 nucleotides: TGTGCCAGCAGTAGGGACAAGGGGAATGAAAAACTGTTTTTT. Protein: CASSRDKGNEKLFF. J is TRBJ1-4 and V is TRBV6-6; a weak D match, TRBD1 (6 bases). This CDR3 spans 14 amino acids. Looked up from germline, CDR1 is MNHNY and CDR2 is SVGAGI (reference sequence). V was trimmed by 5 bases and J by 5 bases, leaving 12 bases between them.

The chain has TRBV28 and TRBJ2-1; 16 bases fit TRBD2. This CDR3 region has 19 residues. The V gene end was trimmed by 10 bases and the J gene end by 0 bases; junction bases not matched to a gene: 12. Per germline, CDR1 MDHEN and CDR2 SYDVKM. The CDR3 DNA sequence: TGTGCCATCCTCAGCGGGGGACTAGCGGGAGGGAGCTCCTACAATGAGCAGTTCTTC. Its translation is CAILSGGLAGGSSYNEQFF.

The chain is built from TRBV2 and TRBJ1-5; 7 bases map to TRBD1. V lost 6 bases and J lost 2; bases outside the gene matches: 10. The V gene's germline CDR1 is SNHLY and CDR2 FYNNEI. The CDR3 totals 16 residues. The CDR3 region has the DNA TGTGCCAGCAGGTTAGGGACAGCCGGAGGCAATCAGCCCCAGCATTTT. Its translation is CASRLGTAGGNQPQHF.

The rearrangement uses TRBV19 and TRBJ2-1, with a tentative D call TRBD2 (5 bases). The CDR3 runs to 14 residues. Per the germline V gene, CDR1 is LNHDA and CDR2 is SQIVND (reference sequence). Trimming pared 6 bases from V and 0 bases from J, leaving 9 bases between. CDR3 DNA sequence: TGTGCCAGTAGCACTAGTAGCTCCTACAATGAGCAGTTCTTC. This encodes CASSTSSSYNEQFF.

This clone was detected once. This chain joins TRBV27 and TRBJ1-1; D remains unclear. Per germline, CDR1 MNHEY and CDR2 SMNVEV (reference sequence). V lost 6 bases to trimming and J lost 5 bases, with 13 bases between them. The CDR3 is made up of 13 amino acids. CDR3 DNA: TGTGCCAGCAGCCCACTGCTGGGAACTGAAGCTTTCTTT. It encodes CASSPLLGTEAFF.

For the CDR3, the DNA is TGTGCCAGCAGCAGAGCGGCACGGGGGGAGACCCAGTACTTC. It yields the protein CASSRAARGETQYF. The rearrangement joins TRBV5-6 to TRBJ2-5; D is possibly TRBD2 (6 bases). The germline CDR1 and CDR2 sequences are SGHDT and YYEEEE. The V end lost 4 bases, the J end lost 5 bases, and 15 bases lay between the germline ends. The CDR3 contains 14 residues.

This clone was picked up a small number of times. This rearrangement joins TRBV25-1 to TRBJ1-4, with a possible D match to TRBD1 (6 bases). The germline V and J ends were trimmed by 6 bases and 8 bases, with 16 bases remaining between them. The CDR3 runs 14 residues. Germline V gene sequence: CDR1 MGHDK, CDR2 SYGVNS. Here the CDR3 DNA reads TGTGCCAGCAGCCTCTTCACAGGGAGGGAAAAACTGTTTTTT. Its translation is CASSLFTGREKLFF. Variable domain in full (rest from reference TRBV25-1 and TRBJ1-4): EADIYQTPRYLVIGTGKKITLECSQTMGHDKMYWYQQDPGMELHLIHYSYGVNSTEKGDLSSESTVSRIRTEHFPLTLESARPSHTSQYLCASSLFTGREKLFFGSGTQLSVL.

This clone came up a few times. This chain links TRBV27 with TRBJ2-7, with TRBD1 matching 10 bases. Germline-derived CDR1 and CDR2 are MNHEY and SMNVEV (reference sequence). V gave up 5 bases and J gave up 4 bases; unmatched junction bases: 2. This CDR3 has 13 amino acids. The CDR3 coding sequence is TGTGCCAGCAGTCCGGACAGGGGGTACGAGCAGTACTTC. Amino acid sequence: CASSPDRGYEQYF.

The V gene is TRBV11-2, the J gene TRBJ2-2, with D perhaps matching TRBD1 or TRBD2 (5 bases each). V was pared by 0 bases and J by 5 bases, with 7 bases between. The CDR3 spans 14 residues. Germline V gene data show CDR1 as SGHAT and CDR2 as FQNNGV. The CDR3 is CASSLEWGTGELFF. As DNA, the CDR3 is TGTGCCAGCAGCTTAGAATGGGGGACCGGGGAGCTGTTTTTT.

CDR3 in amino acids: CASIGVLSYEQYF. The CDR3 region has the DNA TGTGCCAGCATTGGCGTTCTCTCCTACGAGCAGTACTTC. The gene calls are TRBV6-1 and TRBJ2-7; D gene ambiguous. Germline V gives CDR1 MNHNS, CDR2 SASEGT. V lost 7 bases and J lost 0, with 10 bases in between. CDR3 length: 13 amino acids.

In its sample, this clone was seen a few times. CDR3 DNA sequence: TGTGCCAGCAGTGAGGCCAGGGGGTCTGGGGCCAACGTCCTGACTTTC. It codes for CASSEARGSGANVLTF. This chain uses TRBV6-1 with TRBJ2-6; TRBD1 matches at 7 bases. Germline-derived CDR1 and CDR2 are MNHNS and SASEGT. Germline trimming cut 3 bases from V and 1 base from J; bases unmatched to any gene: 3. The CDR3 is 16 residues long.

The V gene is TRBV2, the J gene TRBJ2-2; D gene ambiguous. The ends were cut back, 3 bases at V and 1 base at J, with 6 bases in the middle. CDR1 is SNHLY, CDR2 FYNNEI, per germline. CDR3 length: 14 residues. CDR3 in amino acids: CASSDGRNTGELFF. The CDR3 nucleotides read TGTGCCAGCAGTGATGGCCGGAACACCGGGGAGCTGTTTTTT.